This entry lists 26 T cell receptor beta chains sequenced from one sample in a study of T cells in Graves' hyperthyroidism and ophthalmopathy. RNA transcripts yielded amplified TCR beta CDR3 regions. The TCR CDR3 first-round RT-PCR relied on the HTBI primer set. TCRdb analysed the multiplex PCR reads with MiXCR anew, one entry per CDR3 protein. This table has roughly 550,000 distinct CDR3 sequences, about 16% appearing once. Sample: blood. The origin of the receptors is a woman under 40 with Graves' ophthalmopathy.

J is TRBJ2-1 and V is TRBV19, with D maybe TRBD1 (5 bases). The CDR3 sequence is 12 residues long. V lost 11 bases and J lost 0, with 8 bases in between. CDR1 is LNHDA, CDR2 SQIVND, per germline (reference sequence). The CDR3 loop reads CASQGSYNEQFF. The DNA of the CDR3 is TGTGCCTCCCAGGGCTCCTACAATGAGCAGTTCTTC. Full variable domain (missing parts from reference TRBV19 and TRBJ2-1): DGGITQSPKYLFRKEGQNVTLSCEQNLNHDAMYWYRQDPGQGLRLIYYSQIVNDFQKGDIAEGYSVSREKKESFPLTVTSAQKNPTAFYLCASQGSYNEQFFGPGTRLTVL.

This clonotype appeared many times. V gene TRBV30 combines with J gene TRBJ2-1; TRBD2 is a possible D gene (5 bases). This CDR3 is 18 amino acids long. The V end was cut by 0 bases, the J end by 3 bases, with 21 bases between. Germline V gives CDR1 GTSNPN, CDR2 SVGIG (reference sequence). CDR3 sequence (DNA): TGTGCCTGGAGTGTACTTGTTTGGGGAGCTCAAAGCTACAATGAGCAGTTCTTC. Protein sequence: CAWSVLVWGAQSYNEQFF.

This clonotype was seen more than once but under ten times. This chain connects TRBV4-3 to TRBJ2-7, with TRBD1 matching 7 bases. The trim removed 1 base at V and 4 bases at J, leaving 4 bases unmatched. The CDR3 length is 14 residues. Germline CDR1 reads LGHNA; CDR2 reads YSLEER. Here the CDR3 DNA reads TGCGCCAGCAGCCAAGTTTACAGGGGTTACGAGCAGTACTTC. It yields the protein CASSQVYRGYEQYF.

This clonotype came up many times. The chain recombines TRBV14 with TRBJ2-5; 8 bases are a match to TRBD2. Germline values: CDR1 SGHDN, CDR2 FVKESK. This CDR3 has 16 residues. V lost 1 base to trimming and J lost 4 bases; unmatched junction nucleotides: 8. CDR3 nucleotide sequence: TGTGCCAGCAGCCAAGTTAGCGGGAACCTAGGAGAGACCCAGTACTTC. This translates into CASSQVSGNLGETQYF.

The rearrangement uses TRBV7-3 and TRBJ2-2, with TRBD2 matching 10 bases. Germline CDR1 reads SGHTA; CDR2 reads FQGTGA. The CDR3 is made up of 16 amino acids. The trim removed 7 bases at V and 5 bases at J, leaving 10 bases unmatched. CDR3 DNA: TGTGCCAGCACACCCCTGGGTAGCGGGAGGACCGGGGAGCTGTTTTTT. This gives the protein CASTPLGSGRTGELFF.

Ten or more counts support this clonotype. In DNA, the CDR3 is TGTGCCAGCAGCCCATTACAGGGAACTGAAGCTTTCTTT. Encoded protein: CASSPLQGTEAFF. V and J are TRBV7-2 and TRBJ1-1; possibly TRBD1 for D (6 bases). V lost 5 bases and J 5 bases, leaving 12 bases between the germline ends. The CDR3 contains 13 residues. Germline loops: CDR1 SGHTA, CDR2 FQGNSA.

This clonotype was detected ten times or more. This sequence joins TRBV5-1 and TRBJ2-3, with D perhaps assigned TRBD1 or TRBD2 (7 bases each). Trimming removed 9 bases from V and 5 bases from J, with 22 bases in between. CDR1 is SGHRS, CDR2 YFSETQ, per germline. This CDR3 region has 15 residues. The CDR3 protein is CATGTQGGSGDTQYF. As DNA, the CDR3 is TGCGCCACCGGTACTCAGGGGGGGAGTGGAGATACGCAGTATTTT.

This clonotype was seen many times. The chain links TRBV15 to TRBJ2-7; 7 nucleotides line up with TRBD1. From germline, CDR1 is LNHNV and CDR2 YYDKDF (reference sequence). The CDR3 is 15 amino acids. Trimming at V came to 0 bases and at J to 0 bases, leaving 2 bases not matched to a gene. CDR3 sequence (DNA): TGTGCCACCAGCAGAGAGAGGGACAGCTCCTACGAGCAGTACTTC. This gives the protein CATSRERDSSYEQYF.

This clonotype was seen repeatedly, ten times or more. The chain uses TRBV30 and TRBJ1-2, with TRBD1 as a possible D gene (5 bases). The CDR3 contains 13 residues. The germline gives CDR1 GTSNPN, CDR2 SVGIG (reference sequence). Deletions cut 3 bases from V and 2 bases from J, with 10 bases between. The CDR3 region is CAWRRGSNYGYTF. In DNA form, the CDR3 reads TGTGCCTGGAGGCGGGGCTCAAACTATGGCTACACCTTC. The full variable domain, completed using reference TRBV30 and TRBJ1-2, is SQTIHQWPATLVQPVGSPLSLECTVEGTSNPNLYWYRQAAGRGLQLLFYSVGIGQISSEVPQNLSASRPQDRQFILSSKKLLLSDSGFYLCAWRRGSNYGYTFGSGTRLTVV.

This clonotype was found many times. The V gene is TRBV3-2, the J gene TRBJ1-1; the table's TRBD1 call for D was not verified on the DNA. TRBV3-2 is a known pseudogene. The CDR3 runs to 17 residues. CDR3 residues: CASSQDSQGAKNTEAFF. The CDR3 DNA reads as TGTGCCAGCAGCCAAGACAGCCAGGGGGCGAAGAACACTGAAGCTTTCTTT.

This clonotype was counted many times. V usage is TRBV19 and J usage is TRBJ1-1; D not certain. V lost 4 bases, J lost 3 bases, and 12 bases lay in between. Germline CDR1 and CDR2: LNHDA and SQIVND (reference sequence). The CDR3 contains 14 residues. CDR3 sequence reads: CASSTPWGYTEAFF. The CDR3 coding sequence is TGTGCCAGTAGTACCCCTTGGGGATACACTGAAGCTTTCTTT. Filled out from reference TRBV19 and TRBJ1-1, the complete variable domain reads DGGITQSPKYLFRKEGQNVTLSCEQNLNHDAMYWYRQDPGQGLRLIYYSQIVNDFQKGDIAEGYSVSREKKESFPLTVTSAQKNPTAFYLCASSTPWGYTEAFFGQGTRLTVV.

This clonotype was observed at least ten times. This sequence joins TRBV28 and TRBJ2-1; D is uncertain. Trimming left V 3 bases short and J 5 bases short, with 11 bases between. Looked up from germline, CDR1 is MDHEN and CDR2 is SYDVKM. The CDR3 spans 14 residues. The CDR3 DNA reads TGTGCCAGCAGTTTGTATGGGCAAAACAATGAGCAGTTCTTC. Its protein is CASSLYGQNNEQFF.

This clonotype has a count of ten or more. DNA for the CDR3: TGTGCCAGCAGTTTAGAGTCTTTGTTCGTGACAGGAAACACCGGGGAGCTGTTTTTT. Translation: CASSLESLFVTGNTGELFF. The V gene is TRBV12-3 or TRBV12-4, the J gene TRBJ2-2, with D possibly matching TRBD1 (6 bases). Trimming pared 1 base from V and 2 bases from J, leaving 20 bases between. The CDR3 length is 19 residues.

This clonotype was seen more than once but under ten times. This chain uses TRBV7-6 with TRBJ2-7, with 7 nucleotides matching TRBD1. Per the germline V gene, CDR1 is SGHVS and CDR2 is FNYEAQ. V shed 5 bases, J shed 8 bases, and the junction held 6 bases outside the gene matches. This CDR3 has 12 amino acids. The CDR3 bases are TGTGCCAGCAGCACCGGACAGGCGCAGCAGTACTTC. It translates to CASSTGQAQQYF. Drawing the rest from reference TRBV7-6 and TRBJ2-7, the complete variable domain is GAGVSQSPRYKVTKRGQDVALRCDPISGHVSLYWYRQALGQGPEFLTYFNYEAQQDKSGLPNDRFSAERPEGSISTLTIQRTEQRDSAMYRCASSTGQAQQYFGPGTRLTVT.

This clonotype has a count of ten or more. V is TRBV7-3 and J is TRBJ2-7; 11 bases match TRBD2. The CDR3 has 14 amino acids. Germline V CDR1 and CDR2: SGHTA, FQGTGA. V shed 6 bases and J 6 bases; nucleotides not matched to a gene: 7. CDR3: CASSPGLAGSEQYF. As DNA, the CDR3 is TGTGCCAGCAGTCCAGGACTAGCGGGCTCCGAGCAGTACTTC.

The rearrangement uses TRBV28 and TRBJ2-7; a weak D match, TRBD1 (6 bases). Germline CDR1 MDHEN, CDR2 SYDVKM. This CDR3 contains 14 residues. V lost 7 bases and J lost 1, with 14 bases in between. The CDR3 DNA reads as TGTGCCAGCACCCGACAGGAGCCGTCCTACGAGCAGTACTTC. Translating gives CASTRQEPSYEQYF.

The rearrangement uses TRBV24-1 and TRBJ2-5, with D possibly being TRBD2 (5 bases). The CDR3 runs 12 residues. V lost 9 bases to trimming and J lost 5 bases, with 12 bases between them. CDR1 and CDR2 (germline): KGHDR, SFDVKD. The DNA of the CDR3 is TGTGCCACCCAGGACTCCGGGGAGACCCAGTACTTC. Residues: CATQDSGETQYF.

This clonotype was recorded many times. The rearrangement uses TRBV2 and TRBJ2-7; 12 bases are shared with TRBD1. The CDR3 runs to 17 residues. The J segment lost 6 bases and the V segment lost 6 bases, leaving 15 bases of the junction unmatched. CDR1 and CDR2 from the germline V gene are SNHLY and FYNNEI. CDR3: CASRFSRTGTGGPEQYF. The CDR3 region has the DNA TGTGCCAGCAGATTTTCCCGAACCGGGACAGGGGGCCCCGAGCAGTACTTC.

V usage is TRBV12-3 or TRBV12-4 and J usage is TRBJ2-3, with D perhaps matching TRBD2 (5 bases). Trimming cost V 3 bases and J 2 bases, with 15 bases left between them. CDR3 size: 16 residues. The CDR3 region is CASSFLQAEYTDTQYF. The CDR3 coding sequence is TGTGCCAGCAGTTTCCTCCAAGCGGAGTACACAGATACGCAGTATTTT.

The genes are TRBV19 and TRBJ2-1; a possible D gene is TRBD2 (5 bases). Germline lookup yields CDR1 LNHDA and CDR2 SQIVND (reference sequence). The CDR3 is 13 amino acids. The V gene lost 7 bases and the J gene lost 3 bases, with 10 bases spanning the gap. The CDR3 loop reads CASKSDYYNEQFF. The CDR3 bases are TGTGCCAGTAAGTCTGACTACTACAATGAGCAGTTCTTC.

This clonotype was detected only once. The chain carries TRBV7-2 and TRBJ1-5; no clear D gene. Per the germline V gene, CDR1 is SGHTA and CDR2 is FQGNSA. The V gene lost 5 bases and the J gene lost 6 bases, with 11 bases spanning the gap. This CDR3 comprises 13 residues. CDR3 bases: TGTGCCAGCAGCCGCGGCAGTTTTCAGCCCCAGCATTTT. This gives the protein CASSRGSFQPQHF.

This clonotype was observed many times. The J gene is TRBJ1-5, the V gene TRBV7-8; D is ambiguous. CDR3 length equals 16 residues. V lost 0 bases to trimming and J lost 0 bases, with 9 bases between them. Per the germline V gene, CDR1 is SGHVS and CDR2 is FQNEAQ. Here the CDR3 DNA reads TGTGCCAGCAGCTTAGCGGCAGTGAATAGCAATCAGCCCCAGCATTTT. Translating gives CASSLAAVNSNQPQHF.

This clonotype was found a few times. The chain is built from TRBV6-2 or TRBV6-3 and TRBJ2-3; perhaps TRBD2 as D (5 bases). This CDR3 is built from 14 residues. Germline lookup yields CDR1 MNHEY and CDR2 SVGEGT. With 5 bases removed from V and 2 bases from J, the gap between germline ends came to 11 bases. DNA for the CDR3: TGTGCCAGCAGTAGGAGGTACTTCACAGATACGCAGTATTTT. Its translation: CASSRRYFTDTQYF.

This clonotype was recorded many times. The chain is built from TRBV24-1 and TRBJ2-3, with 13 nucleotides matching TRBD2. The J segment lost 7 bases and the V segment lost 4 bases, leaving 13 bases of the junction unmatched. Looked up from germline, CDR1 is KGHDR and CDR2 is SFDVKD. The CDR3 runs to 18 residues. CDR3 sequence reads: CATSEPTRLAGGKYTQYF. As DNA, the CDR3 is TGTGCCACCAGTGAACCCACAAGACTAGCGGGAGGCAAATATACGCAGTATTTT.

This clonotype came up many times. V is TRBV6-5 and J is TRBJ2-3; 14 bases line up with TRBD2. This CDR3 comprises 16 residues. V lost 2 bases, J lost 4 bases, and 2 bases stayed unmatched. In germline, CDR1 is MNHEY, CDR2 SVGAGI. The CDR3 loop is CASSYGGLAGADTQYF. In nucleotides, the CDR3 is TGTGCCAGCAGTTACGGGGGACTAGCGGGAGCAGATACGCAGTATTTT.

This clonotype turned up a few times. This sequence joins TRBV15 and TRBJ1-4; no clear D. The CDR3 has 15 amino acids. Germline V CDR1 and CDR2: LNHNV, YYDKDF (reference sequence). The ends were cut back, 0 bases at V and 5 bases at J, with 10 bases in the middle. The CDR3 protein is CATSRDPRRNEKLFF. CDR3 DNA: TGTGCCACCAGCAGAGATCCAAGGAGAAATGAAAAACTGTTTTTT.